This T cell receptor beta chain was identified during a study of blood T cell repertoires in COVID-19. Study details: The origin of the acute and convalescent COVID-19 samples was the United States, Italy and Spain.

CDR3 length equals 13 residues. Trimming took off 5 bases at V and 5 bases at J, with 10 bases between the two ends. Germline CDR1 and CDR2: MDHEN and SYDVKM. Assay: immunoSEQ multiplex PCR; the TCRdb copy retains only in-frame clones and omits some. The sample includes about 130,000 clones, 81% seen only once; the top ten take roughly 9.1%. V gene TRBV28 combines with J gene TRBJ1-5; D may be TRBD1 (6 bases). Sequenced input: peripheral blood. The origin of this receptor is a woman aged 60 to 75 with active or convalescent COVID-19. The CDR3 spells CASSRQVYQPQHF. For the CDR3, the DNA is TGTGCCAGCAGTCGACAGGTTTATCAGCCCCAGCATTTT.